This TCR beta chain was sequenced in a study of blood T cells in healthy people across ages. A sample-barcoded 5' primer and a J-beta primer mix were used in a second PCR of roughly 7 to 11 cycles. From the 5' RACE reads, TCRdb called clonotypes with MiXCR, one entry per CDR3 protein. The table shows around 940,000 distinct CDR3 sequences, with about 51% occurring only once. This CDR3 is built from 14 residues. Trimming took off 5 bases at V and 2 bases at J, with 13 bases between the two ends. The V gene's germline CDR1 is MNHEY and CDR2 SVGAGI. The origin of this receptor is a woman aged 60-75 years in good health. Sequenced sample: blood. The chain couples TRBV6-5 to TRBJ2-7, with TRBD2 as a possible D gene (5 bases). This CDR3 is CASSPRAAAYEQYF. DNA of the CDR3: TGTGCCAGCAGTCCCCGAGCGGCAGCCTACGAGCAGTACTTC.